This TCR beta chain derives from a study of shared clonotypes between healthy human individuals. Study-wide background: CD8 memory received one plate per donor, CD8 naive two, CD4 memory three and CD4 naive three.

Study-level points and caveats: Richness estimates generally favored naive over memory subsets. Four donors held about 5.1% of naive CD4 clonotypes in common.

CD45RO-negative, CCR7-selected cells formed the naive CD8 fraction, which excluded terminally differentiated effector memory CD45RA+ cells. The CDR3 is 15 amino acids. Germline CDR1 LNHDA, CDR2 SQIVND (reference sequence). V lost 7 bases to trimming and J lost 4 bases, with 17 bases between them. As concerns this clone: The antigen is unknown.

The assay ran at deep level. Sequenced by immunoSEQ multiplex PCR; TCRdb stores in-frame clones only, minus some. This sample has a few million clones, with around 93% found just once. The material sequenced was naive CD8+ T cells from PBMCs. The sequence came from a man between 18 and 35 years old in good health. Some clones in this sample may be carry-over from other donors' samples. V is TRBV19 and J is TRBJ2-1; D is undetermined. The CDR3 region is CASNDRHTLYNEQFF. The CDR3 region has the DNA TGTGCCAGTAACGACCGACATACCCTATACAATGAGCAGTTCTTC.